This T cell receptor beta chain emerged from a study of T cell responses to AZD1222 COVID-19 vaccine. Findings of the study overall: Recipients of two AZD1222 doses showed rising Spike-specific TCR breadth and depth. There were repertoire samples only from the period after the peak T cell response.

In the case of this clone: Its matching antigen is unknown.

Second doses at about 4 or about 12 weeks were pooled. Germline V lookup: CDR1 ENHRY, CDR2 SYGVKD. CDR3 length: 16 amino acids. V was trimmed by 2 bases and J by 0 bases, leaving 11 bases between them. Data came from immunoSEQ multiplex PCR; TCRdb stores just in-frame clones and leaves some out. The sample shows about 70,000 clones, around nine tenths of them seen only once. The genes are TRBV10-3 and TRBJ1-3; perhaps TRBD1 as D (6 bases). The material was peripheral blood, obtained 28 days after the second AZD1222 dose. This TCR was recovered from an adult who received the AZD1222 COVID-19 vaccine. The CDR3 region is CAISEGQPNSGNTIYF. The CDR3 DNA follows: TGTGCCATCAGTGAGGGACAGCCTAACTCTGGAAACACCATATATTTT.